The rows below give T cell receptor beta chains drawn from one sample of a study of Graves' ophthalmopathy and Graves' hyperthyroidism. One entry per CDR3 protein, called by TCRdb with MiXCR from the multiplex PCR reads. The repertoire consists of 650,000 to 900,000 distinct CDR3 sequences, with approximately 40% occurring once and the leading ten covering about 40%. The sequenced material came from peripheral blood. Source of these receptors: an adult man with Graves' ophthalmopathy. The CDR3 runs from the conserved cysteine through the conserved F or W. The order of the fields is clone size, D gene, V gene, J gene, CDR3 DNA, CDR3 protein. A D gene is named only where the DNA matches it firmly. For some rows the clone size is stated as once, few or many, or as a class when expanded; others skip it.

>few|.|TRBV19|TRBJ2-7
TGTGCCAGTAGTATAATAGCGAAGAAAAGGTACGAGCAGTACTTC
CASSIIAKKRYEQYF
>many|.|TRBV5-1|TRBJ1-1
TGCGCCAGCAGCTTCGTAGACGGTACTGAAGCTTTCTTT
CASSFVDGTEAFF
>many|TRBD1|TRBV7-9|TRBJ2-7
TGTGCCAGCAGCTCCCGGGACAGGGTCTACGAGCAGTACTTC
CASSSRDRVYEQYF
>few|.|TRBV20-1|TRBJ2-7
TGCAGTGCTAGGGACAGTTACTACGAGCAGTACTTC
CSARDSYYEQYF
>.|TRBD1|TRBV19|TRBJ1-5
TGTGCCAGTAGTAGGAGCAGGGGGCGCAGGTGGAGCAATCAGCCCCAGCATTTT
CASSRSRGRRWSNQPQHF
>many|TRBD1|TRBV2|TRBJ2-7
TGTGCCAGCAGGGGGGACAGGTACGAGCAGTACTTC
CASRGDRYEQYF
>.|.|TRBV24-1|TRBJ1-5
TGTGCCACCAGTGACTGGGGGGGGGATCAGCCCCAGCATTTT
CATSDWGGDQPQHF
>.|.|TRBV5-1|TRBJ2-7
TGCGCCAGCAGCTCGGACCAGGGAAACTACGAGCAGTACTTC
CASSSDQGNYEQYF
>.|TRBD2|TRBV7-9|TRBJ2-5
TGTGCCAGCAGCTTTCAGCGGGGGCAAGAGACCCAGTACTTC
CASSFQRGQETQYF
>.|.|TRBV6-5|TRBJ2-5
TGTGCCAGCAGTTACTCGAGTCCCCCGGACCAAGAGACCCAGTACTTC
CASSYSSPPDQETQYF
>.|.|TRBV20-1|TRBJ1-5
TGCAGTGCTAGATCGCCGGGACTTAAGAATCAGCCCCAGCATTTT
CSARSPGLKNQPQHF
>.|.|TRBV2|TRBJ1-5
TGTGCCGGCTCAGGGTGGTCGGAGGAGGGGGGTATAATCGGCAATCAGCCCCAGCATTTT
CAGSGWSEEGGIIGNQPQHF
>.|.|TRBV7-9|TRBJ1-1
TGTGCCAGCAGACTCCTAGCGGGGGTCACTGAAGCTTTCTTT
CASRLLAGVTEAFF
>few|.|TRBV20-1|TRBJ2-5
TGCAGTGCTAGGAAGGCATTCCAAGAGACCCAGTACTTC
CSARKAFQETQYF
>many|.|TRBV7-9|TRBJ2-6
TGTGCCAGCAGTTCCCCAGAGTCTGGGGCCAACGTCCTGACTTTC
CASSSPESGANVLTF
>.|.|TRBV10-1|TRBJ1-3
TGCGCCAGCAGTGAGCCTAACCAACCGACAGTATCTGGAAACACCATATATTTT
CASSEPNQPTVSGNTIYF